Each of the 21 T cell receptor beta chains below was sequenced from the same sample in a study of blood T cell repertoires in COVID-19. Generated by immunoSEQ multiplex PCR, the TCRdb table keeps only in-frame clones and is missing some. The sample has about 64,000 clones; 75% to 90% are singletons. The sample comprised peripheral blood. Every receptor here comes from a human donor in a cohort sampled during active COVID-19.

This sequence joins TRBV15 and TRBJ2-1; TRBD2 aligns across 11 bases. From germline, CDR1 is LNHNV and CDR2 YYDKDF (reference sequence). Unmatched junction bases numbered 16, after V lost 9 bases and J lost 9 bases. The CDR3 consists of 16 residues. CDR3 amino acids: CATDEYTPSGGREQFF. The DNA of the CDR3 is TGTGCCACTGACGAATATACCCCTAGCGGGGGGCGTGAGCAGTTCTTC. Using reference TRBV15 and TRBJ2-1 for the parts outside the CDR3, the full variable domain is DAMVIQNPRYQVTQFGKPVTLSCSQTLNHNVMYWYQQKSSQAPKLLFHYYDKDFNNEADTPDNFQSRRPNTSFCFLDIRSPGLGDTAMYLCATDEYTPSGGREQFFGPGTRLTVL.

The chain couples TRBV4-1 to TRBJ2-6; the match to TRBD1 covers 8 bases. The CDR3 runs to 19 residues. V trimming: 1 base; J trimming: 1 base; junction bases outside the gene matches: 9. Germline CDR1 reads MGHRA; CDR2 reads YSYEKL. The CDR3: CASSQGLTGAVSGANVLTF. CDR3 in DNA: TGCGCCAGCAGCCAAGGGTTGACAGGGGCAGTTTCTGGGGCCAACGTCCTGACTTTC.

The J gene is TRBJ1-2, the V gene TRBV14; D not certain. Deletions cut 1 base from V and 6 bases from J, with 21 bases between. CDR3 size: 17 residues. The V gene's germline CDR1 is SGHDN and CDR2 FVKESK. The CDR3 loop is CASSQAADKSRRDGYTF. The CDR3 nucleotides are TGTGCCAGCAGCCAAGCTGCGGATAAGTCACGGCGAGATGGCTACACCTTC. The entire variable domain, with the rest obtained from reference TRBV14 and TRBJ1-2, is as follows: EAGVTQFPSHSVIEKGQTVTLRCDPISGHDNLYWYRRVMGKEIKFLLHFVKESKQDESGMPNNRFLAERTGGTYSTLKVQPAELEDSGVYFCASSQAADKSRRDGYTFGSGTRLTVV.

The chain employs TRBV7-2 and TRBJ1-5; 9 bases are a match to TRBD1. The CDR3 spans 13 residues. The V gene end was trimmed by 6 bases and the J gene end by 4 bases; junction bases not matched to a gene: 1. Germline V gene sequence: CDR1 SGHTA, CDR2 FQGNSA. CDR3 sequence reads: CASRGQGNQPQHF. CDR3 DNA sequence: TGTGCCAGCAGGGGACAGGGTAATCAGCCCCAGCATTTT.

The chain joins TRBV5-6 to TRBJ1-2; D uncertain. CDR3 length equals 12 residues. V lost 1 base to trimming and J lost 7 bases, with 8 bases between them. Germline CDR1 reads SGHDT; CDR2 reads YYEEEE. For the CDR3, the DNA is TGTGCCAGCAGCTTGCGGGAGGGTGGCTACACCTTC. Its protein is CASSLREGGYTF.

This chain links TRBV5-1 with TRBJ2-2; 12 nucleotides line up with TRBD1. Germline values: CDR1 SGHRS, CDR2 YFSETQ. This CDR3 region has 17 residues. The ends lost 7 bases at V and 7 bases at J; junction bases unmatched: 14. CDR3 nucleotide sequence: TGCGCCAGCCTACCACGATCGGGACAGGGGGCTCTCGGGGAGCTGTTTTTT. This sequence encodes CASLPRSGQGALGELFF. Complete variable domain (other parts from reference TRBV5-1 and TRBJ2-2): KAGVTQTPRYLIKTRGQQVTLSCSPISGHRSVSWYQQTPGQGLQFLFEYFSETQRNKGNFPGRFSGRQFSNSRSEMNVSTLELGDSALYLCASLPRSGQGALGELFFGEGSRLTVL.

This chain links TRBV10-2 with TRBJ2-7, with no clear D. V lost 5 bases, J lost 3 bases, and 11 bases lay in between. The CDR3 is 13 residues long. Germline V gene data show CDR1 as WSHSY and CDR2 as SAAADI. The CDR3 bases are TGCGCCAGCAGTTTAGTCAGACACTACGAGCAGTACGTC. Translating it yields CASSLVRHYEQYV.

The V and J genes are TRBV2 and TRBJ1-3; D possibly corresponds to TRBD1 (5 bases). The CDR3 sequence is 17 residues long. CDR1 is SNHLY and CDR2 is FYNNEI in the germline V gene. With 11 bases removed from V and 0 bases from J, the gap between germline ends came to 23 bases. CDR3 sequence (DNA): TGTGCCGCATGGGGGGGATCCGGCACCCGCTCTGGAAACACCATATATTTT. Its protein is CAAWGGSGTRSGNTIYF. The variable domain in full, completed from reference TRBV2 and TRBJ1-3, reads EPEVTQTPSHQVTQMGQEVILRCVPISNHLYFYWYRQILGQKVEFLVSFYNNEISEKSEIFDDQFSVERPDGSNFTLKIRSTKLEDSAMYFCAAWGGSGTRSGNTIYFGEGSWLTVV.

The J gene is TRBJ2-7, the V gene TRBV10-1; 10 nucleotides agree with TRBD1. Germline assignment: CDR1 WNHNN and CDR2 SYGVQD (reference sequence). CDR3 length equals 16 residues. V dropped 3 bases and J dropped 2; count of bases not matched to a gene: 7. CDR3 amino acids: CASSDAGTGAPYEQYF. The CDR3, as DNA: TGCGCCAGCAGTGATGCCGGGACAGGGGCCCCCTACGAGCAGTACTTC.

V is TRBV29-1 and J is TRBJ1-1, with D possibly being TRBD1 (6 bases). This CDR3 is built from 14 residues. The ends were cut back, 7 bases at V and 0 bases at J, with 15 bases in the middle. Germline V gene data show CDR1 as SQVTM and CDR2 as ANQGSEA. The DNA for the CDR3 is TGCAGCGCCCGGACAGTTGGTATGAACACTGAAGCTTTCTTT. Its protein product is CSARTVGMNTEAFF.

The CDR3 region has the DNA TGTGCCAGCTCACCATTTCAACAGGCGAGCAATCAGCCCCAGCATTTT. Translation: CASSPFQQASNQPQHF. The chain combines TRBV18 with TRBJ1-5; D may be TRBD1 (5 bases). The germline gives CDR1 KGHSH, CDR2 LQKENI. Deletions cut 2 bases from V and 1 base from J, with 12 bases between. The CDR3 sequence is 16 residues long.

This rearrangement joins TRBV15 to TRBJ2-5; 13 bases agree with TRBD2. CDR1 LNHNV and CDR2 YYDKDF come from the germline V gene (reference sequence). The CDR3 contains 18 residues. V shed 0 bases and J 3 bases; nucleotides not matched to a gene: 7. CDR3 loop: CATSRDRTSGGAKETQYF. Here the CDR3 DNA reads TGTGCCACCAGCAGAGATCGAACTAGCGGGGGGGCGAAAGAGACCCAGTACTTC.

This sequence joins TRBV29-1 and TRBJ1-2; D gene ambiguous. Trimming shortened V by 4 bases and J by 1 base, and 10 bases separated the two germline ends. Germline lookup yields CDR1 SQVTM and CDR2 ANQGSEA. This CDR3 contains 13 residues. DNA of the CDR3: TGCAGCGTTGTAGCGGGAGGTAACTATGGCTACACCTTC. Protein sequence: CSVVAGGNYGYTF. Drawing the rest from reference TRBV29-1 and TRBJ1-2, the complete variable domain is SAVISQKPSRDICQRGTSLTIQCQVDSQVTMMFWYRQQPGQSLTLIATANQGSEATYESGFVIDKFPISRPNLTFSTLTVSNMSPEDSSIYLCSVVAGGNYGYTFGSGTRLTVV.

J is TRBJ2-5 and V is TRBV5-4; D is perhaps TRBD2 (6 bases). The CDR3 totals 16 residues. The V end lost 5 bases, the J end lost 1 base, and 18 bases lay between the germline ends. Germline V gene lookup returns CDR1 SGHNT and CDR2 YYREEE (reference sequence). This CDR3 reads CASSPLAGLFQETQYF. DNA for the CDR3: TGTGCCAGCAGTCCGTTGGCGGGGCTATTCCAAGAGACCCAGTACTTC.

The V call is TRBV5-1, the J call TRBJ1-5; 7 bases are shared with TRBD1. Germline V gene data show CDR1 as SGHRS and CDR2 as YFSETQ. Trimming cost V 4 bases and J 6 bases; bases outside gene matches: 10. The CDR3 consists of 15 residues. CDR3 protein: CASSKGTDKGQPQHF. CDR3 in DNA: TGCGCCAGCAGCAAGGGGACAGATAAGGGTCAGCCCCAGCATTTT. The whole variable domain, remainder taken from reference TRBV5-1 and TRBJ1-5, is KAGVTQTPRYLIKTRGQQVTLSCSPISGHRSVSWYQQTPGQGLQFLFEYFSETQRNKGNFPGRFSGRQFSNSRSEMNVSTLELGDSALYLCASSKGTDKGQPQHFGDGTRLSIL.

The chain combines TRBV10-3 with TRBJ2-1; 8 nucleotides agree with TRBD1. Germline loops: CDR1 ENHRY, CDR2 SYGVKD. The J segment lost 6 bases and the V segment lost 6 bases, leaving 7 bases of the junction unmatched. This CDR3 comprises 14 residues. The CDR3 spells CAIRDRVGGNEQFF. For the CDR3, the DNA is TGTGCCATCAGGGACAGGGTTGGCGGCAATGAGCAGTTCTTC.

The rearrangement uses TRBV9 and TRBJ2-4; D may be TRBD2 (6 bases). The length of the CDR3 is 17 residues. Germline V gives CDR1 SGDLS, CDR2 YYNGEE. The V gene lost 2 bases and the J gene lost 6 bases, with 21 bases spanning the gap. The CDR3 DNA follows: TGTGCCAGCAGCGTGGGGCGGGGCCCCGAAACACGAAACATTCAGTACTTC. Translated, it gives CASSVGRGPETRNIQYF.

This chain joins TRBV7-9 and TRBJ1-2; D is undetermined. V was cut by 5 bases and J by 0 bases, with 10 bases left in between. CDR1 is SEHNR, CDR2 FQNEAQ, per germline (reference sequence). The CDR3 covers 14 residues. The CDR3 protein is CASSREGANYGYTF. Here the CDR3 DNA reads TGTGCCAGCAGCAGGGAGGGAGCTAACTATGGCTACACCTTC.

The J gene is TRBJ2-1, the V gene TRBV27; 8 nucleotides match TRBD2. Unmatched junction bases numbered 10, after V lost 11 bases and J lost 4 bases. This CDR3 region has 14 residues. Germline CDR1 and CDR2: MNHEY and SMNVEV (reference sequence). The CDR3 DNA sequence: TGTGCCTCGCGAGCGGGGGTCTTTTACAATGAGCAGTTCTTC. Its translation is CASRAGVFYNEQFF.

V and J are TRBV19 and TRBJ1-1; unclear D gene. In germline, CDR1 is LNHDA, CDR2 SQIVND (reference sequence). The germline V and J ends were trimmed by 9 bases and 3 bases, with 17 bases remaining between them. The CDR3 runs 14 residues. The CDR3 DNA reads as TGTGCCAGCGTCCGAGTTTGGTCGGACACTGAAGCTTTCTTT. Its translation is CASVRVWSDTEAFF. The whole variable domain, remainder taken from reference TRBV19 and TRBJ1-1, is DGGITQSPKYLFRKEGQNVTLSCEQNLNHDAMYWYRQDPGQGLRLIYYSQIVNDFQKGDIAEGYSVSREKKESFPLTVTSAQKNPTAFYLCASVRVWSDTEAFFGQGTRLTVV.

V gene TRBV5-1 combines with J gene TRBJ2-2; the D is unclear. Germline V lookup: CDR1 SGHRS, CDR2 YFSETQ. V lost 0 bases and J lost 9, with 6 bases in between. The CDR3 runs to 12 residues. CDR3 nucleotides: TGCGCCAGCAGCTTGGACAGCTGGGAGCTGTTTTTT. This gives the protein CASSLDSWELFF. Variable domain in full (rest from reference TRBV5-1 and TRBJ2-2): KAGVTQTPRYLIKTRGQQVTLSCSPISGHRSVSWYQQTPGQGLQFLFEYFSETQRNKGNFPGRFSGRQFSNSRSEMNVSTLELGDSALYLCASSLDSWELFFGEGSRLTVL.